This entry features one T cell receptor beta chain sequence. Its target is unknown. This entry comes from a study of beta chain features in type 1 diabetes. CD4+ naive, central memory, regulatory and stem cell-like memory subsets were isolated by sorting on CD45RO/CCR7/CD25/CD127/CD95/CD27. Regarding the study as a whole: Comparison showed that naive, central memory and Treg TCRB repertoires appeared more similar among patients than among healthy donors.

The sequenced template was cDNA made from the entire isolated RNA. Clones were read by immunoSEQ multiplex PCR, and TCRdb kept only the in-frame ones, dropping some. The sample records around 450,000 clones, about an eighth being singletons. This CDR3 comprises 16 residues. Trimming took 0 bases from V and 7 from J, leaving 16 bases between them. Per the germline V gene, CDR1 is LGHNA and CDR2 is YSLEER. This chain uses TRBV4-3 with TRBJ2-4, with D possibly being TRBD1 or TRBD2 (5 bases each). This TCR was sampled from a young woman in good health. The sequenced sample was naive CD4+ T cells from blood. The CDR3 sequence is CASSQDWRQGGNIQYF. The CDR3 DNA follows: TGCGCCAGCAGCCAAGATTGGAGGCAGGGCGGGAACATTCAGTACTTC.